This note documents a single T cell receptor (beta chain) sequence. Using the 5' RACE reads, TCRdb records one entry per CDR3 protein without DNA. This repertoire includes 170,000 or so distinct CDR3 sequences. This entry is derived from a study of monozygotic twins with inflammatory bowel disease. This CDR3 has 13 residues. Germline V CDR1 and CDR2: SGHVS, FNYEAQ. Skipping T cell sorting, the study isolated total RNA directly from whole blood. Sample: blood. The origin of this receptor is a human donor with ulcerative colitis or Crohn's disease, or a healthy co-twin of an affected twin (not recorded which). The rearrangement uses TRBV7-6 and TRBJ2-7; TCRdb proposes TRBD1, but this gene call is untestable without DNA. CDR3 region: CASSRDSSYEQYF.